What follows are 31 T cell receptor beta chains derived from one specimen sequenced in a study of OX40 agonist ivuxolimab in advanced cancers. The method behind the library was the immunoSEQ multiplex PCR assay. The table comes from immuneACCESS by way of TCRdb, which keeps in-frame sequences with V and J called. Part of the clones is missing from these tables; in studies checked, under half for an unresolved V gene and the rest for unknown reasons. The sample yields some 52,000 clones; approximately 95% were counted once. The ten most abundant clones make up about 25% of the sample. Sequenced material: CD4+ or CD8+ T cells sorted from blood, taken in a trial of the OX40 agonist ivuxolimab. All receptors come from an adult with an advanced solid tumor such as melanoma, head and neck, liver or kidney cancer.

The genes are TRBV19 and TRBJ1-1, with 11 bases identical to TRBD1. Unmatched junction bases numbered 8, after V lost 7 bases and J lost 4 bases. The CDR3 spans 15 residues. CDR1 is LNHDA and CDR2 is SQIVND in the germline V gene (reference sequence). The CDR3 loop reads CASTPSGTGGTEAFF. The CDR3 DNA reads as TGTGCCAGTACCCCTTCCGGGACAGGGGGCACTGAAGCTTTCTTT.

V usage is TRBV10-3 and J usage is TRBJ2-1, with 9 bases aligning to TRBD2. Germline assignment: CDR1 ENHRY and CDR2 SYGVKD. The CDR3 runs 15 residues. Trimming took 6 bases from V and 6 from J; bases not matched to a gene: 9. In DNA form, the CDR3 reads TGTGCCATCAGGGATAGCGGGAGAGGGGGCAATGAGCAGTTCTTC. This translates into CAIRDSGRGGNEQFF.

This rearrangement joins TRBV15 to TRBJ1-2; 7 nucleotides match TRBD1. V gave up 3 bases and J gave up 2 bases; unmatched junction bases: 6. CDR1 and CDR2 from the germline V gene are LNHNV and YYDKDF (reference sequence). CDR3 length: 15 residues. CDR3 amino acids: CATSRGTTGNYGYTF. The CDR3 bases are TGTGCCACCAGCAGGGGAACGACAGGGAACTATGGCTACACCTTC.

The chain couples TRBV20-1 to TRBJ2-2; D remains unclear. Germline V gene sequence: CDR1 DFQATT, CDR2 SNEGSKA (reference sequence). The V and J ends lost 8 bases and 6 bases respectively, with 7 bases between them. This CDR3 has 10 residues. CDR3 sequence: CSPVPGELFF. CDR3 DNA: TGCAGTCCCGTACCCGGGGAGCTGTTTTTT.

Comment on this clone: This same CDR3 is encoded by further DNA sequences in the sample. V is TRBV9 and J is TRBJ2-7; 7 bases are a match to TRBD1. The CDR3 consists of 14 residues. J gave up 5 bases and V 0 bases, and 5 bases lay outside the gene matches. Germline lookup yields CDR1 SGDLS and CDR2 YYNGEE. CDR3 residues: CASSVGGGGHEQYF. In DNA form, the CDR3 reads TGTGCCAGCAGCGTAGGAGGGGGCGGGCACGAGCAGTACTTC.

This sequence joins TRBV6-5 and TRBJ2-7, with D perhaps matching TRBD2 (6 bases). Germline CDR1 reads MNHEY; CDR2 reads SVGAGI. The V end lost 3 bases, the J end lost 3 bases, and 9 bases lay between the germline ends. The CDR3 contains 13 residues. CDR3: CASSYGGSYEQYF. CDR3 in DNA: TGTGCCAGCAGTTATGGGGGGAGCTACGAGCAGTACTTC.

A single count supports this clone. This rearrangement joins TRBV28 to TRBJ1-2, with D possibly TRBD1 on 6 matching bases. Per the germline V gene, CDR1 is MDHEN and CDR2 is SYDVKM. The CDR3 loop spans 13 amino acids. V shed 3 bases and J shed 8 bases, with 13 bases lying between them. The CDR3 region is CASSLIRGVGYTF. In nucleotides, the CDR3 is TGTGCCAGCAGTTTGATTAGGGGGGTCGGCTACACCTTC.

The chain carries TRBV28 and TRBJ2-1; D ambiguous. CDR3 length: 16 amino acids. Germline assignment: CDR1 MDHEN and CDR2 SYDVKM. The V and J ends lost 4 bases and 0 bases respectively, with 13 bases between them. CDR3: CASSSPLEGSYNEQFF. The CDR3 DNA is TGTGCCAGCAGTTCACCCCTCGAAGGCTCCTACAATGAGCAGTTCTTC.

The rearrangement joins TRBV5-1 to TRBJ1-3; TRBD1 matches 10 bases. From germline, CDR1 is SGHRS and CDR2 YFSETQ. J gave up 4 bases and V 2 bases, and 3 bases lay outside the gene matches. CDR3 length: 15 residues. The CDR3 DNA sequence: TGCGCCAGCAGCTTCGACAGGGGGCCGGGAAACACCATATATTTT. Translation: CASSFDRGPGNTIYF.

J is TRBJ2-6 and V is TRBV5-6; possibly TRBD1 or TRBD2 for D (5 bases each). Germline assignment: CDR1 SGHDT and CDR2 YYEEEE. CDR3 length: 19 amino acids. V lost 3 bases, J lost 1 base, and 20 bases lay in between. CDR3 DNA sequence: TGTGCCAGCAGCTGGATTACCGGGACCGAGACGTCTGGGGCCAACGTCCTGACTTTC. It translates to CASSWITGTETSGANVLTF.

V gene TRBV7-9 combines with J gene TRBJ2-7; D not resolved. This CDR3 contains 12 residues. Germline assignment: CDR1 SEHNR and CDR2 FQNEAQ (reference sequence). V lost 5 bases, J lost 4 bases, and 9 bases lay in between. The CDR3 sequence is CASSPTHYEQYF. Written as DNA, the CDR3 is TGTGCCAGCAGCCCGACCCATTACGAGCAGTACTTC.

This chain joins TRBV30 and TRBJ1-1; D is ambiguous. Between the trimmed V and J ends, which lost 4 bases and 0 bases, there was a span of 9 bases. CDR1 and CDR2 (germline): GTSNPN, SVGIG (reference sequence). The CDR3 totals 13 residues. This chain's CDR3 is CAWIGQMNTEAFF. In nucleotides, the CDR3 is TGTGCCTGGATAGGGCAGATGAACACTGAAGCTTTCTTT.

The chain uses TRBV27 and TRBJ1-1; 8 bases are a match to TRBD1. Losses at the gene ends were 6 bases for V and 1 base for J; bases not matched to a gene: 7. CDR1 MNHEY and CDR2 SMNVEV come from the germline V gene (reference sequence). The CDR3 consists of 15 residues. CDR3 residues: CASSLGGTGNTEAFF. DNA for the CDR3: TGTGCCAGCAGCTTAGGGGGGACAGGGAACACTGAAGCTTTCTTT.

Concerning this clone: A junction boundary mismatches the germline segment, possibly from a read error. The gene calls are TRBV2 and TRBJ2-6; 9 positions agree with TRBD1. Germline CDR1 and CDR2: SNHLY and FYNNEI. This CDR3 contains 14 residues. The CDR3 nucleotides read TGTGCCAGCGGGGCCCCGACAGGGGGCAACGTCCTGACTTTC. Encoded protein: CASGAPTGGNVLTF.

V usage is TRBV5-5 and J usage is TRBJ1-5; D is ambiguous. CDR1 and CDR2 (germline): SGHKS, YYEKEE (reference sequence). The CDR3 length is 13 residues. V lost 0 bases to trimming and J lost 3 bases, with 4 bases between them. CDR3 DNA: TGTGCCAGCAGCTTGGGCTCCAATCAGCCCCAGCATTTT. Amino acid sequence: CASSLGSNQPQHF. Complete variable domain (other parts from reference TRBV5-5 and TRBJ1-5): DAGVTQSPTHLIKTRGQQVTLRCSPISGHKSVSWYQQVLGQGPQFIFQYYEKEERGRGNFPDRFSARQFPNYSSELNVNALLLGDSALYLCASSLGSNQPQHFGDGTRLSIL.

J is TRBJ2-1 and V is TRBV7-9; 13 bases match TRBD2. CDR1 SEHNR and CDR2 FQNEAQ come from the germline V gene (reference sequence). The CDR3 extends over 17 amino acids. The junction had 7 bases not matched to a gene; V was cut back by 5 bases and J by 3 bases. DNA of the CDR3: TGTGCCAGCAGCCCCCAACTAGCGGGAGGGTTCTACAATGAGCAGTTCTTC. Its translation is CASSPQLAGGFYNEQFF.

The chain couples TRBV12-2 to TRBJ2-3; the listed D gene, TRBD2, was not tested against the DNA. TRBV12-2 is a pseudogene. The length of the CDR3 is 15 residues. This CDR3 is CASRLLSGSTDTQYF. CDR3 nucleotides: TGTGCAAGTCGCCTCCTTAGCGGGAGCACAGATACGCAGTATTTT.

This sequence joins TRBV30 and TRBJ1-2; a weak D match, TRBD1 (6 bases). The V and J ends lost 2 bases and 5 bases respectively, with 12 bases between them. CDR1 is GTSNPN, CDR2 SVGIG, per germline (reference sequence). The CDR3 sequence is 13 residues long. The CDR3 nucleotides are TGTGCCTGGAGTTACGGACAGTGGTATGGCTACACCTTC. Its translation: CAWSYGQWYGYTF. Drawing the rest from reference TRBV30 and TRBJ1-2, the complete variable domain is SQTIHQWPATLVQPVGSPLSLECTVEGTSNPNLYWYRQAAGRGLQLLFYSVGIGQISSEVPQNLSASRPQDRQFILSSKKLLLSDSGFYLCAWSYGQWYGYTFGSGTRLTVV.

V and J are TRBV9 and TRBJ2-5; 12 nucleotides line up with TRBD2. Germline V lookup: CDR1 SGDLS, CDR2 YYNGEE. The CDR3 length is 15 residues. The V gene end was trimmed by 7 bases and the J gene end by 4 bases; junction bases not matched to a gene: 8. The CDR3 DNA follows: TGTGCCAGCGGTCGGACTAGCGGGACCGGAGAGACCCAGTACTTC. This gives the protein CASGRTSGTGETQYF.

This CDR3 reads CASSLGNRAPYEQYF. CDR3 DNA sequence: TGTGCCAGCAGCTTAGGGAACAGGGCCCCCTACGAGCAGTACTTC. The rearrangement joins TRBV7-6 to TRBJ2-7; maybe TRBD1 (6 bases). Trimming removed 1 base from V and 2 bases from J, with 12 bases in between. Germline-derived CDR1 and CDR2 are SGHVS and FNYEAQ. CDR3 length equals 15 residues.

This clone appeared a single time. CDR3 region: CASSKQDRIYMNTEAFF. In DNA form, the CDR3 reads TGTGCCAGCAGCAAGCAGGACAGAATTTACATGAACACTGAAGCTTTCTTT. V is TRBV21-1 and J is TRBJ1-1; the D segment call TRBD1 is taken from the table without a DNA check. TRBV21-1 is a pseudogene locus. The CDR3 is 17 amino acids.

This clone was detected only a few times. The CDR3 nucleotides read TGTGCCAGCAGTTTTCCGGACAGGGCGCGGGCGCTAAACGAAAAACTGTTTTTT. Residues: CASSFPDRARALNEKLFF. The V gene is TRBV28, the J gene TRBJ1-4; 8 nucleotides line up with TRBD1. CDR3 length equals 18 residues. Germline CDR1 and CDR2: MDHEN and SYDVKM. V dropped 3 bases and J dropped 8; count of bases not matched to a gene: 17.

The V gene is TRBV28, the J gene TRBJ2-3; D is tentatively TRBD1 or TRBD2 (5 bases each). The V end was cut by 7 bases, the J end by 0 bases, with 14 bases between. CDR1 is MDHEN, CDR2 SYDVKM, per germline. The CDR3 totals 15 residues. For the CDR3, the DNA is TGTGCCAGCATCCAGGGACCCCCTAGCACAGATACGCAGTATTTT. Its protein product is CASIQGPPSTDTQYF.

This clone was recorded a few times. V gene TRBV30 combines with J gene TRBJ1-1; no firm D call. The V end was cut by 2 bases, the J end by 2 bases, with 6 bases between. The CDR3 loop spans 12 amino acids. The germline gives CDR1 GTSNPN, CDR2 SVGIG (reference sequence). The CDR3, as DNA: TGTGCCTGGAGTTTCATCAACACTGAAGCTTTCTTT. It translates to CAWSFINTEAFF.

The chain combines TRBV11-2 with TRBJ2-5; D is unclear. V dropped 5 bases and J dropped 4 bases, with 17 bases sitting between them. Germline V lookup: CDR1 SGHAT, CDR2 FQNNGV. The CDR3 extends over 15 amino acids. CDR3 sequence reads: CASSAGAGWRETQYF. CDR3 in DNA: TGTGCCAGCAGCGCCGGTGCCGGGTGGAGAGAGACCCAGTACTTC.

The CDR3 here is CASSFTGADTIYF. CDR3 DNA sequence: TGTGCCAGCAGCTTCACAGGGGCAGACACCATATATTTT. The gene calls are TRBV7-9 and TRBJ1-3; 7 bases agree with TRBD1. After removal of 3 bases from V and 8 bases from J, the junction contained 4 bases not matched to a gene. Germline V CDR1 and CDR2: SEHNR, FQNEAQ (reference sequence). This CDR3 spans 13 amino acids.

The chain uses TRBV27 and TRBJ1-5, with D maybe TRBD1 (6 bases). Looked up from germline, CDR1 is MNHEY and CDR2 is SMNVEV (reference sequence). V lost 5 bases and J lost 0, with 20 bases in between. This CDR3 comprises 18 residues. CDR3 nucleotides: TGTGCCAGCAGTGCCAAGGGTCAGGGGACATATAGCAATCAGCCCCAGCATTTT. Translation gives CASSAKGQGTYSNQPQHF.

The chain links TRBV5-1 to TRBJ1-1; D might be TRBD1 (6 bases). Germline CDR1 and CDR2: SGHRS and YFSETQ. The CDR3 extends over 17 amino acids. Trimming took off 2 bases at V and 1 base at J, with 18 bases between the two ends. CDR3 DNA: TGCGCCAGCAGCTTAGTCGACAGGAAAACCCCGAACACTGAAGCTTTCTTT. It is translated as CASSLVDRKTPNTEAFF.

The CDR3 sequence: CASSAGPIYEQYF. The CDR3 region has the DNA TGTGCCAGCAGCGCAGGGCCCATTTACGAGCAGTACTTC. The V gene is TRBV9, the J gene TRBJ2-7, with D possibly TRBD1 on 5 matching bases. The CDR3 extends over 13 amino acids. CDR1 and CDR2 from the germline V gene are SGDLS and YYNGEE. Trimming removed 3 bases at V and 4 bases at J, with 11 bases between.

The chain carries TRBV9 and TRBJ2-7; perhaps TRBD2 as D (6 bases). The germline V gene encodes CDR1 SGDLS and CDR2 YYNGEE. V was cut by 3 bases and J by 2 bases, with 12 bases left in between. The CDR3 sequence is 14 residues long. DNA for the CDR3: TGTGCCAGCAGCGCCAAAGGGACTCCCTACGAGCAGTACTTC. As protein: CASSAKGTPYEQYF.

The J gene is TRBJ1-1, the V gene TRBV30; no definite D call. There are 11 residues in the CDR3. V was trimmed by 3 bases and J by 0 bases, leaving 2 bases between them. Per germline, CDR1 GTSNPN and CDR2 SVGIG (reference sequence). For the CDR3, the DNA is TGTGCCTGGAGCTTGAACACTGAAGCTTTCTTT. Protein: CAWSLNTEAFF.